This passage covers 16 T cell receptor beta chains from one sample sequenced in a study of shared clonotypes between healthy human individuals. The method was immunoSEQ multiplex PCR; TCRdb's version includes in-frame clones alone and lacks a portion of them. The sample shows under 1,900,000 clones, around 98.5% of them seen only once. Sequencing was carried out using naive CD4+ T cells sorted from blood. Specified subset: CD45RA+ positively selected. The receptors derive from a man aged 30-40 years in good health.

DNA of the CDR3: TGTGCCAGCAGCTTAGGGCTTGGCGGGGACACTGAAGCTTTCTTT. Amino acids: CASSLGLGGDTEAFF. V usage is TRBV11-3 and J usage is TRBJ1-1; D gene ambiguous. CDR1 and CDR2 from the germline V gene are SGHNT and YENEEA. This CDR3 spans 15 amino acids. V lost 1 base to trimming and J lost 3 bases, with 12 bases between them.

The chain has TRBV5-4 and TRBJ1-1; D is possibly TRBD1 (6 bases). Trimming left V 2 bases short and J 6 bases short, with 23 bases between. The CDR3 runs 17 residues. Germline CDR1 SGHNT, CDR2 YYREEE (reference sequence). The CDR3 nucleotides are TGTGCCAGCAGCTTAGAAAGAATGACAGGTCCAGGGGCTGAAGCTTTCTTT. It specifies CASSLERMTGPGAEAFF.

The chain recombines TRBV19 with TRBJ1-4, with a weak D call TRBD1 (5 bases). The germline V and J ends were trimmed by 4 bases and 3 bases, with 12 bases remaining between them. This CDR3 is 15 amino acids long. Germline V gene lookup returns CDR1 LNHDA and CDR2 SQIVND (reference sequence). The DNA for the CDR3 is TGTGCCAGTAGTACCGACCGACAGCCTAATGAAAAACTGTTTTTT. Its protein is CASSTDRQPNEKLFF.

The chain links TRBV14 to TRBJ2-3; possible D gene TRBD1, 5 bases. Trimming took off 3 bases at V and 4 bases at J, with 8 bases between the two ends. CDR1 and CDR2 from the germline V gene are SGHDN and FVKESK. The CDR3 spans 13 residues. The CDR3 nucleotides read TGTGCCAGCAGCCACTTAGGGGCAGATACGCAGTATTTT. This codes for CASSHLGADTQYF.

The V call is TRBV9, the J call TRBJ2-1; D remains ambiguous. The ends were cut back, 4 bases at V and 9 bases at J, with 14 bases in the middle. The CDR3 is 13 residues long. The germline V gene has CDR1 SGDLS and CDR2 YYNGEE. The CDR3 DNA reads TGTGCCAGCAGCCACCTAGTAACAGCTGAGCAGTTCTTC. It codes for CASSHLVTAEQFF.

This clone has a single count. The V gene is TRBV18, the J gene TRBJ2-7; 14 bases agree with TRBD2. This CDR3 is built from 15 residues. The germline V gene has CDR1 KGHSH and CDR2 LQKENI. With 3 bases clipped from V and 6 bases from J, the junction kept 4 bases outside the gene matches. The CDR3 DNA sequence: TGTGCCAGCTCACCGGGACTAGCGGGAGCCCTCGAGCAGTACTTC. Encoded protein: CASSPGLAGALEQYF. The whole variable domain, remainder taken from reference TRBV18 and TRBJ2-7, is NAGVMQNPRHLVRRRGQEARLRCSPMKGHSHVYWYRQLPEEGLKFMVYLQKENIIDESGMPKERFSAEFPKEGPSILRIQQVVRGDSAAYFCASSPGLAGALEQYFGPGTRLTVT.

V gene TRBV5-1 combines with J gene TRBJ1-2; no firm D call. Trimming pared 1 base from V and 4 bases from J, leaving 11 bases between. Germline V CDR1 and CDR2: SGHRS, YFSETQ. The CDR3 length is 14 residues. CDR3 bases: TGCGCCAGCAGCTTGAGTACAAACCTCTATGGCTACACCTTC. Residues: CASSLSTNLYGYTF.

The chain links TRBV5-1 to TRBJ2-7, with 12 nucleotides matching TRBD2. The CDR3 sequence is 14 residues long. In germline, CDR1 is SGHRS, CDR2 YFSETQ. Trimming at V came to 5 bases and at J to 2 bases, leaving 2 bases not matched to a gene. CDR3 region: CASRGTSGPYEQYF. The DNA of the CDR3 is TGCGCCAGCAGAGGGACTAGCGGGCCCTACGAGCAGTACTTC.

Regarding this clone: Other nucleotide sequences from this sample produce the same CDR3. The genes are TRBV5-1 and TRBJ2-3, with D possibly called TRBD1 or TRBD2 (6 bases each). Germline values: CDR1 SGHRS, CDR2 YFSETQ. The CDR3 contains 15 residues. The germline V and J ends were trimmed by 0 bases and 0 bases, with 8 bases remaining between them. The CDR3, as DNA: TGCGCCAGCAGCTTGGAAGGGGGGAGCACAGATACGCAGTATTTT. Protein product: CASSLEGGSTDTQYF.

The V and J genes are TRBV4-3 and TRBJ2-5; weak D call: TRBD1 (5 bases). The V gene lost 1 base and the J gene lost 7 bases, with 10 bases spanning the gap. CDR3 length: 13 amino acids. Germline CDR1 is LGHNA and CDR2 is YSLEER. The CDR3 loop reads CASSQARQGTQYF. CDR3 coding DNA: TGCGCCAGCAGCCAAGCGCGCCAGGGGACCCAGTACTTC.

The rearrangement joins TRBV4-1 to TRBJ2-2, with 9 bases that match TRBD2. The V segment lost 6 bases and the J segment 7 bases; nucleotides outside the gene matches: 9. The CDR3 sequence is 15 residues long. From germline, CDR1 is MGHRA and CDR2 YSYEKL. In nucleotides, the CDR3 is TGCGCCAGCAGGTCGTTAGCGGGAGTGAGCGGGGAGCTGTTTTTT. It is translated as CASRSLAGVSGELFF.

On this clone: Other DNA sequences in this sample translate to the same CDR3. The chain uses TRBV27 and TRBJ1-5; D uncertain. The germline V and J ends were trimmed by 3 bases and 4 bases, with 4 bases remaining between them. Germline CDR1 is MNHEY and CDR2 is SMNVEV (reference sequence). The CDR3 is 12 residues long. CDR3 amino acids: CASSFSNQPQHF. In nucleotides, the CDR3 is TGTGCCAGCAGTTTCTCAAATCAGCCCCAGCATTTT.

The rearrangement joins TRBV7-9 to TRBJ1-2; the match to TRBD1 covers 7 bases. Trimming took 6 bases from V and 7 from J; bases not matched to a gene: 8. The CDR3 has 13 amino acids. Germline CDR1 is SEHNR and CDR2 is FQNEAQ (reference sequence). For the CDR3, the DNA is TGTGCCAGCAGGAGAGGGGGCGCGGGTGGCTACACCTTC. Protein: CASRRGGAGGYTF.

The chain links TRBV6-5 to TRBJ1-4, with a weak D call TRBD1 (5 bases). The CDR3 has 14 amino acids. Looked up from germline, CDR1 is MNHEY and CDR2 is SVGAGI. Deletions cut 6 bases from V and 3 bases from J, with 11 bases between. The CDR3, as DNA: TGTGCCAGCAGCCAACAGGATTCTAATGAAAAACTGTTTTTT. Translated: CASSQQDSNEKLFF.

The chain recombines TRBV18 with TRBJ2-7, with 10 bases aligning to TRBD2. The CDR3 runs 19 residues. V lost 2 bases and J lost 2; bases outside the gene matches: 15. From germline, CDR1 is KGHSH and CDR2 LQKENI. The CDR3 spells CASSPGSHDSGRTTYEQYF. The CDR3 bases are TGTGCCAGCTCACCAGGATCCCACGATAGCGGGAGGACGACCTACGAGCAGTACTTC.

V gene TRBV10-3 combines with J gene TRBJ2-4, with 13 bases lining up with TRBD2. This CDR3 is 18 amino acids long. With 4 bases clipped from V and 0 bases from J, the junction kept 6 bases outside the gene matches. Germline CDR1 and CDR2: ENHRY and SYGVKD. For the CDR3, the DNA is TGTGCCATCAGTGCTTCCGGGACTAGCGGGATAGCCAAAAACATTCAGTACTTC. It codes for CAISASGTSGIAKNIQYF.